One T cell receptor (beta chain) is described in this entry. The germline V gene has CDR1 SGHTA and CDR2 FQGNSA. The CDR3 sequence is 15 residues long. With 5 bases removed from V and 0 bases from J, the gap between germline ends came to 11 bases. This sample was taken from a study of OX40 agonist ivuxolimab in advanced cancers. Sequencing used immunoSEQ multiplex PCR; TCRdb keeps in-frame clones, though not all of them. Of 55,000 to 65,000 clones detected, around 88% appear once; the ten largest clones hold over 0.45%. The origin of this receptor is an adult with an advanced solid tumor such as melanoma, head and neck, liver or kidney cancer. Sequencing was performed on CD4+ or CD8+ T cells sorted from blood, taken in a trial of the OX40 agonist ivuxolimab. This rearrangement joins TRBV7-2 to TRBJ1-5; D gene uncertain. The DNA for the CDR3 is TGTGCCAGCAGCGCACAAGAATTTAGCAATCAGCCCCAGCATTTT. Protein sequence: CASSAQEFSNQPQHF.